This T cell receptor beta chain emerged from a study of CD8+ T cells in alopecia areata. RNA extraction and reverse transcription yielded cDNA as sequencing template. The data were produced by immunoSEQ multiplex PCR, yet TCRdb's version contains in-frame clones alone and is incomplete. The data contain around 160,000 clones, 40% to 50% of them seen just once; the ten biggest clones take up roughly 7.5%. Per the germline V gene, CDR1 is LNHDA and CDR2 is SQIVND (reference sequence). The length of the CDR3 is 16 residues. Unmatched junction bases numbered 7, after V lost 4 bases and J lost 4 bases. A word on this clone: Its matching antigen is unknown.

General study results and limits: Against the mouse data, patients shared TCRs less clearly, possibly for HLA reasons.

This sequence joins TRBV19 and TRBJ2-7; 13 bases line up with TRBD2. This receptor was taken from a human donor with alopecia areata. Sequencing was done on a sample of CD4+ T cells sorted from blood. CDR3 loop: CASSTTSGRALYEQYF. DNA for the CDR3: TGTGCCAGTAGTACCACTAGCGGGAGGGCCCTTTACGAGCAGTACTTC.